The source of this T cell receptor (beta chain) is a study of T cell changes during pregnancy in multiple sclerosis. Repertoires were generated with immunoSEQ multiplex PCR, while TCRdb's copy carries only in-frame clones and drops some. This table has fewer than 65,000 clones, roughly 89% appearing once. Germline V lookup: CDR1 MNHNS, CDR2 SASEGT. The V gene lost 4 bases and the J gene lost 7 bases, with 8 bases spanning the gap. The length of the CDR3 is 13 residues. The rearrangement joins TRBV6-1 to TRBJ1-6; unclear D gene. This TCR was sampled from a female donor in good health, enrolled as a control in a pregnancy study. The sample here was peripheral blood, taken after pregnancy. The CDR3 DNA reads TGTGCCAGCAGTGTCAACTTAAATTCACCCCTCCACTTT. Amino acids: CASSVNLNSPLHF.